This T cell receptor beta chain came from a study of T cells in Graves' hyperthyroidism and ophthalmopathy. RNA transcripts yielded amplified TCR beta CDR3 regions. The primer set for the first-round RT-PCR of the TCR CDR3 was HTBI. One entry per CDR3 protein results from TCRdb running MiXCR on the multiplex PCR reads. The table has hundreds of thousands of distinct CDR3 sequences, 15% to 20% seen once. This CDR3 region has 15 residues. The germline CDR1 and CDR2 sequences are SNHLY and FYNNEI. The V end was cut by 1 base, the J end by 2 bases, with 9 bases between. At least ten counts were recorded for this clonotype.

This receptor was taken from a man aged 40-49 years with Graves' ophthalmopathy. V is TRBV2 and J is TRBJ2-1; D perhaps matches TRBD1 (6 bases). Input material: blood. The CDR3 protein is CASSEVGGPYNEQFF. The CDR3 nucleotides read TGTGCCAGCAGTGAAGTAGGGGGACCCTACAATGAGCAGTTCTTC.